This TCR beta chain was identified during a study of blood T cells in healthy people across ages. Broader study findings: Aged donors had fewer naive CD4+ cells and lower diversity than long-lived donors. It was held that diversity estimates obtained from one million T cells represented underestimates.

In this sample, this clonotype turned up a few times. Its antigen remains unknown. Then a second PCR, running about 7 to 11 cycles, was carried out with a sample-barcoded 5' primer and a J-beta primer mix. TCRdb re-derived calls from the 5' RACE reads in MiXCR, one entry per CDR3 protein. Of hundreds of thousands of distinct CDR3 sequences listed, roughly a quarter are singletons. Caucasian, healthy and from Russia, the donors were aged between about 6 and 90. This CDR3 contains 15 residues. The V end was cut by 6 bases, the J end by 2 bases, with 16 bases between. Germline V CDR1 and CDR2: MDHEN, SYDVKM.

Sequenced material: blood. The rearrangement joins TRBV28 to TRBJ1-1, with D possibly matching TRBD1 (6 bases). This clonotype was sampled from a woman in her 70s in good health. DNA of the CDR3: TGTGCCAGCAGCCGTCCCGGGGGGGCTAACACTGAAGCTTTCTTT. It specifies CASSRPGGANTEAFF.